The 5 T cell receptor beta chains below come from one sample, sequenced in a study of shared clonotypes between healthy human individuals. Sequencing was performed with immunoSEQ multiplex PCR; in TCRdb, only in-frame clones are kept and a portion is missing. Altogether around 2,000,000 clones are present, roughly 91% being singletons, with the ten largest covering 1.5% to 2%. Cells designated naive CD8 were CD45RO-negative and were positively selected for CCR7, with terminally differentiated effector memory CD45RA+ cells excluded. Specimen: naive CD8+ T cells from PBMCs. The receptors stem from a man between 18 and 35 years old in good health. Some clones in this sample may be carry-over from other donors' samples.

The sample holds one count of this clone. Other DNA variants within this sample encode the same CDR3. The chain uses TRBV11-1 and TRBJ2-1; TRBD1 is a possible D gene (5 bases). From germline, CDR1 is SGHAT and CDR2 FQDESV (reference sequence). This CDR3 spans 15 amino acids. Trimming pared 1 base from V and 5 bases from J, leaving 12 bases between. Written as DNA, the CDR3 is TGTGCCAGCAGCTTAGGGACATCGGCCAACAATGAGCAGTTCTTC. This gives the protein CASSLGTSANNEQFF.

This chain links TRBV28 with TRBJ2-5; D is ambiguous. CDR3 length: 16 residues. Trimming took 2 bases from V and 3 from J, leaving 16 bases between them. Germline CDR1 reads MDHEN; CDR2 reads SYDVKM. Here the CDR3 DNA reads TGTGCCAGCAGTTTAATCTCTCGATCAGCAAAAGAGACCCAGTACTTC. Protein: CASSLISRSAKETQYF.

J is TRBJ2-7 and V is TRBV6-5; no firm D call. The CDR3 is made up of 14 amino acids. Germline CDR1 reads MNHEY; CDR2 reads SVGAGI. With 1 base removed from V and 2 bases from J, the gap between germline ends came to 9 bases. As DNA, the CDR3 is TGTGCCAGCAGTTACTTGCAGACCACCTACGAGCAGTACTTC. This encodes CASSYLQTTYEQYF.

The V and J genes are TRBV27 and TRBJ2-1, with 13 bases fitting TRBD2. The CDR3 is 18 amino acids. From germline, CDR1 is MNHEY and CDR2 SMNVEV (reference sequence). J gave up 6 bases and V 0 bases, and 8 bases lay outside the gene matches. The chain's CDR3 is CASSLSIGGLAGFNEQFF. As DNA, the CDR3 is TGTGCCAGCAGTTTATCAATAGGGGGACTAGCGGGATTCAATGAGCAGTTCTTC.

This chain uses TRBV2 with TRBJ2-6, with D possibly TRBD1 on 5 matching bases. In germline, CDR1 is SNHLY, CDR2 FYNNEI. The ends were cut back, 9 bases at V and 4 bases at J, with 13 bases in the middle. CDR3 length equals 14 residues. The CDR3: CASGQGRGANVLTF. The CDR3 DNA reads as TGTGCCAGTGGGCAGGGAAGGGGGGCCAACGTCCTGACTTTC.